This is a list of T cell receptor beta chains from one sample in a study of Ad26.COV2.S vaccination and SARS-CoV-2 variants. TCRdb keeps only in-frame clones here, not all; method: immunoSEQ multiplex PCR. The sample carries hundreds of thousands of clones, about 89% recorded once. The sample in question was peripheral blood, obtained in a trial of Ad26.COV2.S vaccine versus placebo. These receptors were taken from a person between 18 and 65 years old who received the Ad26.COV2.S COVID-19 vaccine or a placebo. Both conserved end residues are part of each CDR3. D genes are given only for firm matches. Clone size appears in some rows only: once, few, many, or a class for an expanded clone.

>-|TRBJ1-5|-|TRBV7-2
TGTGCCAGCAGCACACAGGGTCTCCAGCCCCAGCATTTT
CASSTQGLQPQHF
>-|TRBJ2-3|TRBD2|TRBV11-1
TGTGCCAGCAGCCCCGGGAGGGGAACGTCTGCAGATACGCAGTATTTT
CASSPGRGTSADTQYF
>-|TRBJ2-7|-|TRBV27
TGTGCCAGCGGAAAGCCGGGACTGGATATCTACGAGCAGTACTTC
CASGKPGLDIYEQYF
>once|TRBJ2-2|-|TRBV7-2
TGTGCCAGCAGCTCCCAGGGAAAGACCGGGGAGCTGTTTTTT
CASSSQGKTGELFF
>-|TRBJ1-2|TRBD1|TRBV7-2
TGTGCCAGCAGCTGGGGACAGGGGGCTGGCTATGGCTACACCTTC
CASSWGQGAGYGYTF
>-|TRBJ2-3|-|TRBV2
TGTGCCAGCAGTCTCCCAGATACGCAGTATTTT
CASSLPDTQYF
>-|TRBJ2-1|-|TRBV19
TGTGCCAGTAGTATAGAGGACGGGCACAATGAGCAGTTCTTC
CASSIEDGHNEQFF
>-|TRBJ2-7|TRBD1|TRBV10-3
TGTGCCATTACCGGGACAGGGGCGGGCGAGCAGTACTTC
CAITGTGAGEQYF
>-|TRBJ2-1|TRBD2|TRBV6-1
TGTGCCAGCAGTGCCCAACTAGCGAGCTCCTACAATGAGCAGTTCTTC
CASSAQLASSYNEQFF
>-|TRBJ2-7|-|TRBV7-2
TGTGCCAGCAGCTTAGTGCCCTCCAGTTACGAGCAGTACTTC
CASSLVPSSYEQYF
>-|TRBJ2-2|-|TRBV7-2
TGTGCCAGCAGCTTAGAATTAGGGGTCACCGGGGAGCTGTTTTTT
CASSLELGVTGELFF
>-|TRBJ2-1|-|TRBV19
TGTGCCAGTAGTATTAACAGGGAAAATGAGCAGTTCTTC
CASSINRENEQFF
>-|TRBJ1-1|-|TRBV12-3/TRBV12-4
TGTGCCAGCAGCGATTGGGGGAACACTGAAGCTTTCTTT
CASSDWGNTEAFF
>-|TRBJ1-4|TRBD1|TRBV14
TGTGCCAGCAGCCAGAGGGACAGGGCCCTATTAACTAATGAAAAACTGTTTTTT
CASSQRDRALLTNEKLFF
>few|TRBJ2-7|TRBD2|TRBV19
TGTGCCAGTACCCGGACTAGCGGGAGCTACTACGAGCAGTACTTC
CASTRTSGSYYEQYF